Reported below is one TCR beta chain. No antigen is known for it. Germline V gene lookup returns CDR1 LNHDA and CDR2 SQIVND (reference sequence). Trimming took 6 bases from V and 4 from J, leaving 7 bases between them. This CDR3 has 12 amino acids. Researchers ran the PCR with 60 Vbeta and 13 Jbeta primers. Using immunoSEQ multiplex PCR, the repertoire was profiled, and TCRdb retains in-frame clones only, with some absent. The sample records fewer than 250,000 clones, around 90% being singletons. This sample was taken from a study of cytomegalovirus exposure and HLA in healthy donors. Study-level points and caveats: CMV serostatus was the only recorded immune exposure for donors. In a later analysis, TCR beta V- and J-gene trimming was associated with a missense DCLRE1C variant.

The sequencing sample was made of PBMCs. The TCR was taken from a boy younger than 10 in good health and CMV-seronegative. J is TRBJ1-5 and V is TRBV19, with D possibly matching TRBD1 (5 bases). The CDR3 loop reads CASRDNNQPQHF. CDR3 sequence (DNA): TGTGCCAGTAGGGACAATAATCAGCCCCAGCATTTT. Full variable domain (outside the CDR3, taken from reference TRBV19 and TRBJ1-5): DGGITQSPKYLFRKEGQNVTLSCEQNLNHDAMYWYRQDPGQGLRLIYYSQIVNDFQKGDIAEGYSVSREKKESFPLTVTSAQKNPTAFYLCASRDNNQPQHFGDGTRLSIL.